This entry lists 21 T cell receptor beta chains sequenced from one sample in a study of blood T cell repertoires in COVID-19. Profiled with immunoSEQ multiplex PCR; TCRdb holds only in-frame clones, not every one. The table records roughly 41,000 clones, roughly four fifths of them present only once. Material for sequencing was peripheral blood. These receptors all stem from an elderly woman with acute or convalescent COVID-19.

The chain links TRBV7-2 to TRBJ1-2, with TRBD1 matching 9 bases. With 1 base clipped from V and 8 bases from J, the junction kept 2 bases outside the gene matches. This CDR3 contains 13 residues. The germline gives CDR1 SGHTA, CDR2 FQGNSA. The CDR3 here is CASSLGTGDGYTF. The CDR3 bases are TGTGCCAGCAGCTTAGGGACAGGGGACGGCTACACCTTC. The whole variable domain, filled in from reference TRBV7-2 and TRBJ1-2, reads GAGVSQSPSNKVTEKGKDVELRCDPISGHTALYWYRQSLGQGLEFLIYFQGNSAPDKSGLPSDRFSAERTGGSVSTLTIQRTQQEDSAVYLCASSLGTGDGYTFGSGTRLTVV.

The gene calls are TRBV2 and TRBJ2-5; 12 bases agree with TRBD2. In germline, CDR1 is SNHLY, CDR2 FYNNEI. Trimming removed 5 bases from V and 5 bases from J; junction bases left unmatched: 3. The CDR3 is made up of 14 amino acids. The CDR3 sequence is CASSSGLAGETQYF. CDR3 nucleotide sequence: TGTGCCAGCAGTTCGGGACTAGCGGGCGAGACCCAGTACTTC.

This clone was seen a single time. The CDR3 DNA sequence: TGTGCCAGCAGCTTCGTTGAAGCCTATGGCTACACCTTC. Translated: CASSFVEAYGYTF. J is TRBJ1-2 and V is TRBV7-9; no definite D call. V dropped 3 bases and J dropped 4 bases, with 9 bases sitting between them. CDR1 is SEHNR, CDR2 FQNEAQ, per germline (reference sequence). This CDR3 comprises 13 residues.

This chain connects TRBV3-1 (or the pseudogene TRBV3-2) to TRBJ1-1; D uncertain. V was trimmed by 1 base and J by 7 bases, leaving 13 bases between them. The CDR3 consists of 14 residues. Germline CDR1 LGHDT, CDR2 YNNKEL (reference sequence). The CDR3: CASSQVEGSHEAFF. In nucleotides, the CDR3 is TGTGCCAGCAGCCAAGTTGAAGGGAGCCATGAAGCTTTCTTT.

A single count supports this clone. The CDR3 is CASSQVRGGRRGGNEQFF. DNA for the CDR3: TGTGCCAGCAGCCAAGTGAGGGGCGGTCGGCGGGGGGGGAATGAGCAGTTCTTC. The J gene is TRBJ2-1, the V gene TRBV4-2, with 9 bases lining up with TRBD2. This CDR3 is built from 18 residues. Trimming removed 1 base from V and 7 bases from J; junction bases left unmatched: 14. Germline V gene data show CDR1 as LGHNA and CDR2 as YNFKEQ.

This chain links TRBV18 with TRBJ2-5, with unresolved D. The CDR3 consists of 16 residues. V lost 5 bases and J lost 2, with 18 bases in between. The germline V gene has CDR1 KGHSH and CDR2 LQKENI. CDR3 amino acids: CASSALGGQIQETQYF. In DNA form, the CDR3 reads TGTGCCAGCTCAGCCTTGGGTGGGCAGATACAAGAGACCCAGTACTTC. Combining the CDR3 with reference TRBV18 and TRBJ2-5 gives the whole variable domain NAGVMQNPRHLVRRRGQEARLRCSPMKGHSHVYWYRQLPEEGLKFMVYLQKENIIDESGMPKERFSAEFPKEGPSILRIQQVVRGDSAAYFCASSALGGQIQETQYFGPGTRLLVL.

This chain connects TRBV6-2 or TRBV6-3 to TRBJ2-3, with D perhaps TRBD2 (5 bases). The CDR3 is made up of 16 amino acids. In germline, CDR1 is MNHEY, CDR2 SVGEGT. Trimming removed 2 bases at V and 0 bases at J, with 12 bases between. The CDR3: CASSYRASKSTDTQYF. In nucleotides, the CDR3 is TGTGCCAGCAGTTACAGGGCTAGCAAGAGCACAGATACGCAGTATTTT.

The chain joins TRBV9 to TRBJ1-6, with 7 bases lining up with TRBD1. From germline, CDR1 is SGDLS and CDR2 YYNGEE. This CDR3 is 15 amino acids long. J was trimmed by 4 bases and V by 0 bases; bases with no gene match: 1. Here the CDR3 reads CASSVETGYNSPLHF. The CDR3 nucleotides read TGTGCCAGCAGCGTAGAGACAGGGTATAATTCACCCCTCCACTTT.

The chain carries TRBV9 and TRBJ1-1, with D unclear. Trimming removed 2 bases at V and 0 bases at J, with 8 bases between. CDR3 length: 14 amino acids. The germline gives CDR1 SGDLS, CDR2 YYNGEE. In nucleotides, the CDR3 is TGTGCCAGCAGCGTCGGTATGCTGAACACTGAAGCTTTCTTT. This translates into CASSVGMLNTEAFF.

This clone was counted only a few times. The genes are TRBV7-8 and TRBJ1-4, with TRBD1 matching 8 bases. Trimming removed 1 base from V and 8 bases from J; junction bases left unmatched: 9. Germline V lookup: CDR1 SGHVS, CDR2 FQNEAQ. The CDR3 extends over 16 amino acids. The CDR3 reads CASSLGRQGAWEKLFF. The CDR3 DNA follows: TGTGCCAGCAGCTTAGGGCGCCAGGGGGCTTGGGAAAAACTGTTTTTT.

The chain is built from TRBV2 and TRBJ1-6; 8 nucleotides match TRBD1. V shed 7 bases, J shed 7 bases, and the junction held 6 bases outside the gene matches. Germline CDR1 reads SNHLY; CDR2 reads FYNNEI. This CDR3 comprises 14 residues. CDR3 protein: CASKRTGRNSPLHF. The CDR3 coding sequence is TGTGCCAGCAAGCGGACAGGGCGGAATTCACCCCTCCACTTT.

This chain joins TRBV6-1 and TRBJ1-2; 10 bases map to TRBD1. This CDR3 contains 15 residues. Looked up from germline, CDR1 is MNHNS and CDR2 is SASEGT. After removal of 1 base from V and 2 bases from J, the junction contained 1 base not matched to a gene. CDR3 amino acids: CASSEGDRGNYGYTF. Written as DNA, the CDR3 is TGTGCCAGCAGTGAAGGGGACAGGGGAAACTATGGCTACACCTTC.

This CDR3 is CASSIQWESSGNTIYF. The DNA for the CDR3 is TGTGCCAGCAGCATACAGTGGGAGAGCTCTGGAAACACCATATATTTT. The chain is built from TRBV9 and TRBJ1-3, with D uncertain. From germline, CDR1 is SGDLS and CDR2 YYNGEE. The CDR3 is 16 amino acids. Trimming shortened V by 4 bases and J by 0 bases, and 14 bases separated the two germline ends. The variable domain in full, completed from reference TRBV9 and TRBJ1-3, reads DSGVTQTPKHLITATGQRVTLRCSPRSGDLSVYWYQQSLDQGLQFLIQYYNGEERAKGNILERFSAQQFPDLHSELNLSSLELGDSALYFCASSIQWESSGNTIYFGEGSWLTVV.

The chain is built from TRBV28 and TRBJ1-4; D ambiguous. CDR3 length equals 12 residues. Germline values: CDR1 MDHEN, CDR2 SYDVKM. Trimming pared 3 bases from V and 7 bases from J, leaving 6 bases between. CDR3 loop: CASSFYREKLFF. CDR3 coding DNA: TGTGCCAGCAGTTTCTACCGTGAAAAACTGTTTTTT.

The CDR3 is CASSGSGSGGAGTQYF. CDR3 coding DNA: TGTGCCAGCAGCGGTTCGGGTAGCGGGGGGGCGGGTACGCAGTATTTT. The genes are TRBV7-2 and TRBJ2-3, with 11 nucleotides matching TRBD2. The CDR3 is 16 residues long. With V trimmed by 5 bases and J by 8 bases, 12 bases remained unmatched. The germline V gene encodes CDR1 SGHTA and CDR2 FQGNSA.

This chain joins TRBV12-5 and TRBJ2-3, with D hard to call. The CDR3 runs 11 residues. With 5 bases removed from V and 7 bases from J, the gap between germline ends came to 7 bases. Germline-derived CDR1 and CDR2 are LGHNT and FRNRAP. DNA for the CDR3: TGTGCTAGTGGTCCTTACAATACGCAGTATTTT. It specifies CASGPYNTQYF.

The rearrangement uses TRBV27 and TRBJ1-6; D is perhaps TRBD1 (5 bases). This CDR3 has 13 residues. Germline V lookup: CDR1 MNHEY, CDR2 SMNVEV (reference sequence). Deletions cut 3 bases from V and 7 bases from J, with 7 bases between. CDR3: CASSLNRNSPLHF. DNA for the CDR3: TGTGCCAGCAGTTTGAACAGGAATTCACCCCTCCACTTT.

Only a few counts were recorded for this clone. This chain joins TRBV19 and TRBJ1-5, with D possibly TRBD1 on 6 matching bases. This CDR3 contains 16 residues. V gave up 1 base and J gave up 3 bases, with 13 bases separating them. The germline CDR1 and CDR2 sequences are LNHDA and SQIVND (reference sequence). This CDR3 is CASSIGRQANNQPQHF. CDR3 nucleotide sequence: TGTGCCAGTAGTATAGGGAGACAGGCTAACAATCAGCCCCAGCATTTT.

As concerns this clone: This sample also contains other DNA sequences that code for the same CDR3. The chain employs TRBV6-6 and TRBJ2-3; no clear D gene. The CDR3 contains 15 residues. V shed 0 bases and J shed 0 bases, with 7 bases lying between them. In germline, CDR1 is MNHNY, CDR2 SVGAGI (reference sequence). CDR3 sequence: CASSYSGRSTDTQYF. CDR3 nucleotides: TGTGCCAGCAGTTACTCGGGCCGTAGCACAGATACGCAGTATTTT.

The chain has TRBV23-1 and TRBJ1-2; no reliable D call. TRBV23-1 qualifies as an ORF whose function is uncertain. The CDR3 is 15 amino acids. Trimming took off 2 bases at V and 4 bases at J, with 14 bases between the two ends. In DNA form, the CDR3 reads TGCGCCAGCAGTCAAGACAAAGCCTTACTCTATGGCTACACCTTC. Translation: CASSQDKALLYGYTF.

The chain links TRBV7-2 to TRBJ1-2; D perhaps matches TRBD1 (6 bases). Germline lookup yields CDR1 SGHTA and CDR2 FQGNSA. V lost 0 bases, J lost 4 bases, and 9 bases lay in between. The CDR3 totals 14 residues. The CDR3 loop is CASSLASGAYGYTF. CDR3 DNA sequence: TGTGCCAGCAGCTTAGCCTCAGGGGCCTATGGCTACACCTTC.